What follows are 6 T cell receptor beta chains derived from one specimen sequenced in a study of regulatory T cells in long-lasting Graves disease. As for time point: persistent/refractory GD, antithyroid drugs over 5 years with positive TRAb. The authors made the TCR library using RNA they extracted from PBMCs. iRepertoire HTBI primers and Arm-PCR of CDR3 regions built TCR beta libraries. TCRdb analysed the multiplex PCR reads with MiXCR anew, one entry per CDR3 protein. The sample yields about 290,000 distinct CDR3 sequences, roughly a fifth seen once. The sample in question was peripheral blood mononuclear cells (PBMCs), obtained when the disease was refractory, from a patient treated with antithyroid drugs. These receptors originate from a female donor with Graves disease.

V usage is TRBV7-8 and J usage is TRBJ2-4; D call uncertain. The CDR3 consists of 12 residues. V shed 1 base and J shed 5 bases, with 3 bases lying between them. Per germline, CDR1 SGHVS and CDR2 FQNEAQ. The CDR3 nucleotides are TGTGCCAGCAGCTTAGGGCAAAACATTCAGTACTTC. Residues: CASSLGQNIQYF.

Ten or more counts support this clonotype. CDR3 coding DNA: TGTGCCAGCAGTCCCGGCCGCCCGGTGGGTGAAAAACTGTTTTTT. This sequence encodes CASSPGRPVGEKLFF. The V and J genes are TRBV28 and TRBJ1-4; no definite D call. Deletions cut 5 bases from V and 7 bases from J, with 17 bases between. This CDR3 comprises 15 residues. Germline lookup yields CDR1 MDHEN and CDR2 SYDVKM.

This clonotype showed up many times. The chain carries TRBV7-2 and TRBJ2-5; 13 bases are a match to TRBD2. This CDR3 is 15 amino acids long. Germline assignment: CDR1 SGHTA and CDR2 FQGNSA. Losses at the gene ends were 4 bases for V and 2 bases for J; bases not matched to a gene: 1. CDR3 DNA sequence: TGTGCCAGCAGCTCGGGACTAGCGGGGCAAGAGACCCAGTACTTC. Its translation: CASSSGLAGQETQYF. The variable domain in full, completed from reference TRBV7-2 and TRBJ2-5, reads GAGVSQSPSNKVTEKGKDVELRCDPISGHTALYWYRQSLGQGLEFLIYFQGNSAPDKSGLPSDRFSAERTGGSVSTLTIQRTQQEDSAVYLCASSSGLAGQETQYFGPGTRLLVL.

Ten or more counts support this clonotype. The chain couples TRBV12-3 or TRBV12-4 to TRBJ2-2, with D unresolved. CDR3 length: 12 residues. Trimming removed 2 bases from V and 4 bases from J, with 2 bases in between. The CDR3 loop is CASSLTTGELFF. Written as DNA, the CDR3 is TGTGCCAGCAGTTTAACCACCGGGGAGCTGTTTTTT.

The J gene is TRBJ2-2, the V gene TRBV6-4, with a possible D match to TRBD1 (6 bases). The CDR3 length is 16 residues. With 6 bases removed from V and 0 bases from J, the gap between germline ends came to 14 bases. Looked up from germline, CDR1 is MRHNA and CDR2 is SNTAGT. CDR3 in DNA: TGTGCCAGCAGGAGGGAACAGGGTTCGAACACCGGGGAGCTGTTTTTT. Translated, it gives CASRREQGSNTGELFF.

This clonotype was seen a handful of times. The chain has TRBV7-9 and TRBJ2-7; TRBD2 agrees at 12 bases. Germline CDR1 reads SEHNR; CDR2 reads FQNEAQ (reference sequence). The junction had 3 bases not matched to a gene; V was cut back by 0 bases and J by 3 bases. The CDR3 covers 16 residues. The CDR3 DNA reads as TGTGCCAGCAGCTTAGCGACTAGCGGGAGAATCTACGAGCAGTACTTC. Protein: CASSLATSGRIYEQYF.